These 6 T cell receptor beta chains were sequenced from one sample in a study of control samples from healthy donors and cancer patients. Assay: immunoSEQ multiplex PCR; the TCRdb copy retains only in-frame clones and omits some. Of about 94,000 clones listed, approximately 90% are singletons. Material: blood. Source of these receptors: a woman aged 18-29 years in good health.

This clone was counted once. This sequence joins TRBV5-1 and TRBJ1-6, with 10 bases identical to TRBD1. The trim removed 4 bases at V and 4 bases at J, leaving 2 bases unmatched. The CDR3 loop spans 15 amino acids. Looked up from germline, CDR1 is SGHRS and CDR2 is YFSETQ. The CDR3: CASSPDRGYNSPLHF. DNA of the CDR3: TGCGCCAGCAGCCCGGACAGGGGGTATAATTCACCCCTCCACTTT.

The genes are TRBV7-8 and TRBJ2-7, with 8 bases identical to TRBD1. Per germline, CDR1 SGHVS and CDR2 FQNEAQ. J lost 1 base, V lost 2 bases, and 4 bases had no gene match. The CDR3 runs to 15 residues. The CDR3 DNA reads TGTGCCAGCAGCTTATCGACAGGGGTATCCTACGAGCAGTACTTC. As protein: CASSLSTGVSYEQYF.

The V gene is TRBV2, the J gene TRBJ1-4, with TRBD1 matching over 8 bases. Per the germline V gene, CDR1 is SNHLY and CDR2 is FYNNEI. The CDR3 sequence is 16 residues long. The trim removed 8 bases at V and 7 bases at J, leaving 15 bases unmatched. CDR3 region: CASLWTSDRGGEKLFF. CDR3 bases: TGTGCCAGCTTATGGACCTCCGACAGGGGCGGTGAAAAACTGTTTTTT.

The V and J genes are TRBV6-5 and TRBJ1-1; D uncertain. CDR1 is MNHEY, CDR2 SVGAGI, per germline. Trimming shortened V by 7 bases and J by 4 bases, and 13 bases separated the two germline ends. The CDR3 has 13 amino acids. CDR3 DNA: TGTGCCAGCAAGGTTGGTGCGGGCACTGAAGCTTTCTTT. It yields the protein CASKVGAGTEAFF.

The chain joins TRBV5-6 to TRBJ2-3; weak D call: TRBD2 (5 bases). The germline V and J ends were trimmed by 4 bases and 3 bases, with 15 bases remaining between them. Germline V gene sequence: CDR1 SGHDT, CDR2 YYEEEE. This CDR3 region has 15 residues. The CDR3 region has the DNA TGTGCCAGCAGCCCCGGACTTACGGAAACAGATACGCAGTATTTT. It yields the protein CASSPGLTETDTQYF.

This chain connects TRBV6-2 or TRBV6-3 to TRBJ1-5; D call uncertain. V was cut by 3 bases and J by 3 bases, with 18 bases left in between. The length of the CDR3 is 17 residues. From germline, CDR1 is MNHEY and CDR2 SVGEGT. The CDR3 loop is CASSYLRSRADNQPQHF. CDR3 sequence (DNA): TGTGCCAGCAGTTATCTCCGGAGTAGGGCCGACAATCAGCCCCAGCATTTT.